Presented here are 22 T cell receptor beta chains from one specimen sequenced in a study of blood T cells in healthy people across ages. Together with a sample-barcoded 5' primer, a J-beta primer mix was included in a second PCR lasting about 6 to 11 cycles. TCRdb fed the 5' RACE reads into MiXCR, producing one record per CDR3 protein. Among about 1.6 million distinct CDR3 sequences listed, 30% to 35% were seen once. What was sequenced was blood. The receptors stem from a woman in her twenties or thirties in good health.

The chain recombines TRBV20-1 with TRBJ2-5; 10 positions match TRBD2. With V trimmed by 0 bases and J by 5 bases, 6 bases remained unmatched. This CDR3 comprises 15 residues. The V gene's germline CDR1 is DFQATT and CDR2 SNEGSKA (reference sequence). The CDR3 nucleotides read TGCAGTGCTAGAGAGCCAGCGGGGGGGCAGGAGACCCAGTACTTC. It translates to CSAREPAGGQETQYF.

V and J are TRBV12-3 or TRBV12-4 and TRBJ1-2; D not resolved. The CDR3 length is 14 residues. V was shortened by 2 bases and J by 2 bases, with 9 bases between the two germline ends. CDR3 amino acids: CASSLIARNYGYTF. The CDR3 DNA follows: TGTGCCAGCAGTTTAATTGCCAGAAACTATGGCTACACCTTC.

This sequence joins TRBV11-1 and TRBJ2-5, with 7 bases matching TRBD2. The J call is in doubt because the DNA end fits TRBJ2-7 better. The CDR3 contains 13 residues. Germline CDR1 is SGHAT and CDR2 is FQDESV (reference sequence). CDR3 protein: CASSPGSGGEQYF. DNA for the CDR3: TGTGCCAGCAGCCCCGGTTCGGGGGGCGAGCAGTACTTC.

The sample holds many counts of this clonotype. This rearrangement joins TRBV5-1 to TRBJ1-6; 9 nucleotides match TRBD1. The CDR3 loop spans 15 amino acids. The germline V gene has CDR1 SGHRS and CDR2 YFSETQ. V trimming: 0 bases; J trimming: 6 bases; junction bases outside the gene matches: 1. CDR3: CASSLEGQGNSPLHF. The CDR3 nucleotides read TGCGCCAGCAGCTTGGAGGGACAGGGTAATTCACCCCTCCACTTT. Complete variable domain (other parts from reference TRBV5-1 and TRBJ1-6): KAGVTQTPRYLIKTRGQQVTLSCSPISGHRSVSWYQQTPGQGLQFLFEYFSETQRNKGNFPGRFSGRQFSNSRSEMNVSTLELGDSALYLCASSLEGQGNSPLHFGNGTRLTVT.

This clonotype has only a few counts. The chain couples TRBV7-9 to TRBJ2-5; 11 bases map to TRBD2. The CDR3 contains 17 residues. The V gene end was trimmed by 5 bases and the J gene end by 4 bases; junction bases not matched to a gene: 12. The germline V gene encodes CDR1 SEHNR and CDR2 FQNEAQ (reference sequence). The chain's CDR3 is CASSLSLAGGPGETQYF. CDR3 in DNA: TGTGCCAGCAGCCTCTCCTTAGCGGGGGGGCCGGGAGAGACCCAGTACTTC.

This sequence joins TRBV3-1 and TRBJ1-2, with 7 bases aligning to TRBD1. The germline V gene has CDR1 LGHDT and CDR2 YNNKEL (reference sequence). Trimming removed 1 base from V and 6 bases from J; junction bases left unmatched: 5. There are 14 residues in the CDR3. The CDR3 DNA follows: TGTGCCAGCAGCCAAGTGGGGGGACAGCATGGCTACACCTTC. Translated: CASSQVGGQHGYTF.

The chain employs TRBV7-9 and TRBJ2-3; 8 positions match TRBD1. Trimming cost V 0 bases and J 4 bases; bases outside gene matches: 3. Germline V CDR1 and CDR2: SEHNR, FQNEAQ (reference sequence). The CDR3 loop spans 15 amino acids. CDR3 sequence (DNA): TGTGCCAGCAGCTTAGCCCAGGGGGCCGCAGATACGCAGTATTTT. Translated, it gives CASSLAQGAADTQYF.

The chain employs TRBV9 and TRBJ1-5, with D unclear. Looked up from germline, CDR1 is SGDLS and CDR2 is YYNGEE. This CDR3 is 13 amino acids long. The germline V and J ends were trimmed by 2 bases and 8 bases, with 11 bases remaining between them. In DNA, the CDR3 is TGTGCCAGCAGCGTGGACGGACGGGAGCCCCAGCATTTT. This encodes CASSVDGREPQHF.

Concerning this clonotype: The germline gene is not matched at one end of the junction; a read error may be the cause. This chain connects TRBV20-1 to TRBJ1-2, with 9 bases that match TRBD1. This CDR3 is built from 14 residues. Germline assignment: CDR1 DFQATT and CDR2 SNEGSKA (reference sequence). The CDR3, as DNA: TGCAGTACTAGAGATTTACAGGGGGCGGGTGGCTACACCTTC. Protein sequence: CSTRDLQGAGGYTF.

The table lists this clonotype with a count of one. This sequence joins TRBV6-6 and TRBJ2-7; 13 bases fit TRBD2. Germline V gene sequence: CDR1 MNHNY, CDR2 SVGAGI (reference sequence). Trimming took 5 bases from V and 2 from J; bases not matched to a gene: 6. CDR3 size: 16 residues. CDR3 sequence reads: CASSHTSGRAPYEQYF. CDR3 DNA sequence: TGTGCCAGCAGTCACACTAGCGGGAGGGCCCCCTACGAGCAGTACTTC.

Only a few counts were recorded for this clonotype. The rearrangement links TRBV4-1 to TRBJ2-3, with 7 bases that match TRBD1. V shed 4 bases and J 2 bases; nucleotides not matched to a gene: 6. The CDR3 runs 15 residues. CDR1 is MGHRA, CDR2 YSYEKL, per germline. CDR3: CASSPTGFNTDTQYF. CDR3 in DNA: TGCGCCAGCAGCCCGACAGGGTTCAACACAGATACGCAGTATTTT.

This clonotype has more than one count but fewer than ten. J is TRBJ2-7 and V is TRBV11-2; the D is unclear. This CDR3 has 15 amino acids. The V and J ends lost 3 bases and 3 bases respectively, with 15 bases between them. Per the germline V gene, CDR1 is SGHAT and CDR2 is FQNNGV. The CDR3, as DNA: TGTGCCAGCAGCTTCCGACCCAACCCAGACTACGAGCAGTACTTC. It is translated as CASSFRPNPDYEQYF. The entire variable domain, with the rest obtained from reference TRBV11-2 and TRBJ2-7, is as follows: EAGVAQSPRYKIIEKRQSVAFWCNPISGHATLYWYQQILGQGPKLLIQFQNNGVVDDSQLPKDRFSAERLKGVDSTLKIQPAKLEDSAVYLCASSFRPNPDYEQYFGPGTRLTVT.

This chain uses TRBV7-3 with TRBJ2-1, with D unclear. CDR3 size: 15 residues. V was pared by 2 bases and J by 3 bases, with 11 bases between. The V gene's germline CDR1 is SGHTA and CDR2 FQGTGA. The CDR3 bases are TGTGCCAGCAGCTTACTGGGTGGGATCTACAATGAGCAGTTCTTC. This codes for CASSLLGGIYNEQFF.

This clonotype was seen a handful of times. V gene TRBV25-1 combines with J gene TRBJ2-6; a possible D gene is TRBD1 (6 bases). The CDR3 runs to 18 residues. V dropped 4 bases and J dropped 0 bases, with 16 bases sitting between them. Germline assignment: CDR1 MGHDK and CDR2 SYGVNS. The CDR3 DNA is TGTGCCAGCAGTGGTGCCAGGGGCAGCCGCTCTGGGGCCAACGTCCTGACTTTC. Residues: CASSGARGSRSGANVLTF.

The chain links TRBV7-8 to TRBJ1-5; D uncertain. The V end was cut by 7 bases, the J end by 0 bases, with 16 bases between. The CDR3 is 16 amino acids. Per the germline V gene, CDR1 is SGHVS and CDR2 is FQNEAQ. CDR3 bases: TGTGCCAGCAACCCTTGGCGGGAGTATAGCAATCAGCCCCAGCATTTT. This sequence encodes CASNPWREYSNQPQHF.

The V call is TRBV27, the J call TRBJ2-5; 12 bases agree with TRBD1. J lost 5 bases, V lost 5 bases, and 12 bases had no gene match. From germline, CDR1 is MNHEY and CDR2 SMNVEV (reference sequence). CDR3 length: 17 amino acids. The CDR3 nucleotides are TGTGCCAGCAGTCTCACCGGGACAGGGGGCCCGAGGGAGACCCAGTACTTC. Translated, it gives CASSLTGTGGPRETQYF.

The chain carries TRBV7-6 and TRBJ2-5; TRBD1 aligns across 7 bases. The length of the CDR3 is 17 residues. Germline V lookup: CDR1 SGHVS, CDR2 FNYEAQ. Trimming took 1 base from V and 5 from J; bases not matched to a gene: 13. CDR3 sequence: CASSLGPSTGRTETQYF. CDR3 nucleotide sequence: TGTGCCAGCAGCTTAGGCCCTTCGACAGGGCGAACGGAGACCCAGTACTTC.

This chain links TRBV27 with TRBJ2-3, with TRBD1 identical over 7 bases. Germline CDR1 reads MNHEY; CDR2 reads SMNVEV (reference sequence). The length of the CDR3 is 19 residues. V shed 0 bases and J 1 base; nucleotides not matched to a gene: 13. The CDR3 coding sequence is TGTGCCAGCAGTTTATCGCCCACTCAGACAGGGAGAGGCACAGATACGCAGTATTTT. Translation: CASSLSPTQTGRGTDTQYF.

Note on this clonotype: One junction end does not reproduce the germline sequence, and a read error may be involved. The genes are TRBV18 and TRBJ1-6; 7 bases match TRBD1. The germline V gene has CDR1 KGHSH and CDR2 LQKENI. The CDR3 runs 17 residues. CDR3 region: CASPPGQSFSGGSPLHF. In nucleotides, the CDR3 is TGTGCCAGCCCACCGGGACAGAGTTTTTCCGGAGGTTCACCCCTCCACTTT.

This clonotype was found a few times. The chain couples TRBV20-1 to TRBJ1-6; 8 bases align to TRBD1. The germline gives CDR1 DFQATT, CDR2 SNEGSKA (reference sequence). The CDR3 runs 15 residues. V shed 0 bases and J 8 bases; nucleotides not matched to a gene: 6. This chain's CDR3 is CSARDPQGADSPLHF. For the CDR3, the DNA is TGCAGTGCTAGAGATCCGCAGGGGGCCGATTCACCCCTCCACTTT.

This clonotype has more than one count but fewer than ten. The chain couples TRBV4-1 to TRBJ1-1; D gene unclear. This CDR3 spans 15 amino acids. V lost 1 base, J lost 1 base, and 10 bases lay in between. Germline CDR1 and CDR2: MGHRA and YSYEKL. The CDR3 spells CASSQVPVKNTEAFF. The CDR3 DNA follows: TGCGCCAGCAGCCAAGTGCCAGTCAAGAACACTGAAGCTTTCTTT.

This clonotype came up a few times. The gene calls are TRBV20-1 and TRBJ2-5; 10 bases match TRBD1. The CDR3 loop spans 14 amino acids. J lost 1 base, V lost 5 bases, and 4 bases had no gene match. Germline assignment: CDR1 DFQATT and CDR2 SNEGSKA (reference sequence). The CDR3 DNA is TGCAGTGCTGGGACAGGGGTTTCCCAAGAGACCCAGTACTTC. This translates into CSAGTGVSQETQYF.